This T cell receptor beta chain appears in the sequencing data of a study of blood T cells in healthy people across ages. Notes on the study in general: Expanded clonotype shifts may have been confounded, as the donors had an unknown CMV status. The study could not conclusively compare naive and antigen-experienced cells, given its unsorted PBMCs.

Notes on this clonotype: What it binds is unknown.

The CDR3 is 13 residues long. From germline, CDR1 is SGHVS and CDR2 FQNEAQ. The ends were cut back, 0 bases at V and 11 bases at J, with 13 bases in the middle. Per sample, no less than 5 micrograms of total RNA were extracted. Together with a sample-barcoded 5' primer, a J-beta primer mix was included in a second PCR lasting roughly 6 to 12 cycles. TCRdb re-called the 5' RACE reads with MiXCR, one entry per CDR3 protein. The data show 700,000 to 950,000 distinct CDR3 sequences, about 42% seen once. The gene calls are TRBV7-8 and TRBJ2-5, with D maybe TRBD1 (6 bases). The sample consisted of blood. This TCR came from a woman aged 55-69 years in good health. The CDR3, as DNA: TGTGCCAGCAGCTTAGCTCAGGGGACGGAGCAGTACTTC. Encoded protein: CASSLAQGTEQYF.